This passage covers 17 T cell receptor beta chains from one sample sequenced in a study of regulatory T cells in long-lasting Graves disease. Described time point: newly diagnosed GD, antithyroid drugs for less than 3 months. Isolated PBMC RNA provided the starting material for the TCR library. Construction of TCR beta libraries relied on iRepertoire HTBI primers and on Arm-PCR targeting CDR3 regions. TCRdb re-derived calls from the multiplex PCR reads in MiXCR, one entry per CDR3 protein. The sample holds a few hundred thousand distinct CDR3 sequences, approximately 15% seen once. The same specimen was also included in a second study, on T cells in Graves' hyperthyroidism and ophthalmopathy.

This sample comprised peripheral blood mononuclear cells (PBMCs), obtained at new diagnosis, from a patient treated with antithyroid drugs. The receptors were gathered from a man aged 35 to 55 with Graves disease.

The chain combines TRBV24-1 with TRBJ2-1; D is undetermined. V shed 5 bases and J shed 8 bases, with 12 bases lying between them. The CDR3 contains 13 residues. Germline V gene sequence: CDR1 KGHDR, CDR2 SFDVKD. The CDR3 region is CATSGDAGDEQFF. DNA of the CDR3: TGTGCCACCAGTGGCGACGCCGGCGATGAGCAGTTCTTC.

The table lists this clonotype with many counts. The V call is TRBV5-1, the J call TRBJ2-7; 9 bases fit TRBD2. Germline values: CDR1 SGHRS, CDR2 YFSETQ. CDR3 length: 15 residues. Germline trimming cut 4 bases from V and 2 bases from J; bases unmatched to any gene: 7. CDR3 DNA sequence: TGCGCCAGCAGCCTTAGACTAGCGGAGACCTACGAGCAGTACTTC. Translating it yields CASSLRLAETYEQYF. Full variable domain (rest looked up from reference TRBV5-1 and TRBJ2-7): KAGVTQTPRYLIKTRGQQVTLSCSPISGHRSVSWYQQTPGQGLQFLFEYFSETQRNKGNFPGRFSGRQFSNSRSEMNVSTLELGDSALYLCASSLRLAETYEQYFGPGTRLTVT.

Many counts were recorded for this clonotype. The J gene is TRBJ2-7, the V gene TRBV18; 8 nucleotides agree with TRBD1. V lost 3 bases to trimming and J lost 0 bases; unmatched junction nucleotides: 7. CDR1 is KGHSH and CDR2 is LQKENI in the germline V gene. The CDR3 has 16 residues. CDR3 region: CASSPRSGQVSYEQYF. CDR3 sequence (DNA): TGTGCCAGCTCACCGCGCTCGGGACAGGTCTCCTACGAGCAGTACTTC.

This clonotype was observed a handful of times. V is TRBV7-2 and J is TRBJ1-1; no clear D. The germline V and J ends were trimmed by 2 bases and 7 bases, with 8 bases remaining between them. The CDR3 extends over 12 amino acids. Germline values: CDR1 SGHTA, CDR2 FQGNSA. The CDR3 bases are TGTGCCAGCAGCTTACCCACGTTTGAAGCTTTCTTT. This gives the protein CASSLPTFEAFF.

The gene calls are TRBV7-8 and TRBJ2-7; the match to TRBD2 covers 10 bases. CDR1 and CDR2 (germline): SGHVS, FQNEAQ. CDR3 size: 17 residues. The V segment lost 5 bases and the J segment 0 bases; nucleotides outside the gene matches: 10. The CDR3 DNA reads TGTGCCAGCAGCCTACCGTCTAGCGGGGGTGACTCCTACGAGCAGTACTTC. As protein: CASSLPSSGGDSYEQYF.

The chain uses TRBV9 and TRBJ2-3; D tentatively reads TRBD1 or TRBD2 (6 bases each). Germline values: CDR1 SGDLS, CDR2 YYNGEE. The CDR3 is 15 residues long. The V and J ends lost 4 bases and 2 bases respectively, with 14 bases between them. The CDR3 bases are TGTGCCAGCAGCTCGCCGGGGGCGCACACAGATACGCAGTATTTT. Translated, it gives CASSSPGAHTDTQYF.

Many counts were recorded for this clonotype. The chain uses TRBV27 and TRBJ2-5; perhaps D is TRBD1 or TRBD2 (5 bases each). Germline CDR1 is MNHEY and CDR2 is SMNVEV (reference sequence). The CDR3 length is 15 residues. Trimming removed 6 bases at V and 5 bases at J, with 19 bases between. In nucleotides, the CDR3 is TGTGCCAGCAGGAGGGGTCAGGGAATGTGGGAGACCCAGTACTTC. Amino acids: CASRRGQGMWETQYF.

J is TRBJ2-7 and V is TRBV6-1; 8 bases fit TRBD2. CDR1 is MNHNS and CDR2 is SASEGT in the germline V gene. This CDR3 is built from 15 residues. With V trimmed by 1 base and J by 2 bases, 4 bases remained unmatched. The CDR3 loop is CASSEGGGWAYEQYF. The CDR3 coding sequence is TGTGCCAGCAGTGAAGGCGGGGGGTGGGCCTACGAGCAGTACTTC.

This clonotype was seen many times. The CDR3 DNA reads as TGTGCCAGTAACAGGGTCCCGCATCAGCCCCAGCATTTT. Protein sequence: CASNRVPHQPQHF. This chain links TRBV6-2 or TRBV6-3 with TRBJ1-5, with D possibly being TRBD1 (6 bases). The CDR3 consists of 13 residues. V was pared by 9 bases and J by 5 bases, with 14 bases between. Germline lookup yields CDR1 MNHEY and CDR2 SVGEGT.

There are many counts of this clonotype. The CDR3 loop is CASREGTSRYNEQFF. The CDR3 DNA follows: TGTGCCAGCAGAGAGGGGACTAGCCGCTACAATGAGCAGTTCTTC. V is TRBV2 and J is TRBJ2-1; the match to TRBD2 covers 9 bases. The CDR3 loop spans 15 amino acids. Trimming cost V 6 bases and J 3 bases; bases outside gene matches: 6. The germline V gene encodes CDR1 SNHLY and CDR2 FYNNEI.

This clonotype turned up a few times. The gene calls are TRBV5-4 and TRBJ1-6, with 7 nucleotides matching TRBD1. The ends lost 4 bases at V and 1 base at J; junction bases unmatched: 8. This CDR3 spans 17 amino acids. Germline assignment: CDR1 SGHNT and CDR2 YYREEE (reference sequence). Here the CDR3 DNA reads TGTGCCAGCAGCGACAGACAGGGAAGGTCCTATAATTCACCCCTCCACTTT. This translates into CASSDRQGRSYNSPLHF.

The table lists this clonotype with many counts. The genes are TRBV12-5 and TRBJ2-2; D gene uncertain. Trimming left V 5 bases short and J 6 bases short, with 19 bases between. The CDR3 totals 16 residues. In germline, CDR1 is LGHNT, CDR2 FRNRAP. CDR3 protein: CASGDTRDETAGELFF. CDR3 nucleotides: TGTGCTAGTGGTGACACGAGAGACGAAACGGCCGGGGAGCTGTTTTTT.

At least ten counts were recorded for this clonotype. The chain is built from TRBV28 and TRBJ1-4; D perhaps matches TRBD1 (6 bases). From germline, CDR1 is MDHEN and CDR2 SYDVKM. The CDR3 runs to 16 residues. V was cut by 1 base and J by 5 bases, with 14 bases left in between. CDR3 protein: CASSLSSGAGNEKLFF. The CDR3 region has the DNA TGTGCCAGCAGTTTATCATCGGGGGCCGGAAATGAAAAACTGTTTTTT.

This clonotype has ten or more counts. This chain joins TRBV28 and TRBJ1-4; D is unclear. The CDR3 spans 13 residues. Germline CDR1 reads MDHEN; CDR2 reads SYDVKM. Between the trimmed V and J ends, which lost 6 bases and 3 bases, there was a span of 8 bases. The DNA for the CDR3 is TGTGCCAGCAGCCGGGGTCCTAATGAAAAACTGTTTTTT. Translating it yields CASSRGPNEKLFF.

This clonotype showed up many times. The gene calls are TRBV30 and TRBJ2-5; D uncertain. V was pared by 0 bases and J by 5 bases, with 7 bases between. The CDR3 is made up of 12 amino acids. Germline CDR1 and CDR2: GTSNPN and SVGIG (reference sequence). The DNA for the CDR3 is TGTGCCTGGAGTGTACAAGCGGAGACCCAGTACTTC. This sequence encodes CAWSVQAETQYF.

This clonotype has just one count. A read error is likely here: a far larger clone is one base away. DNA of the CDR3: TGTGCCAGCAGCACGGGACTATCGAACACCGGGGAGCTGTTTTTT. The encoded protein is CASSTGLSNTGELFF. This chain uses TRBV5-1 with TRBJ2-2; 7 nucleotides align to TRBD2. CDR1 and CDR2 from the germline V gene are SGHRS and YFSETQ. The CDR3 length is 15 residues.

In the case of this clonotype: A far larger clone is only one base removed, so a read error is likely. The chain carries TRBV7-9 and TRBJ2-7; 10 nucleotides match TRBD1. CDR1 SEHNR and CDR2 FQNEAQ come from the germline V gene (reference sequence). The CDR3 has 13 residues. In DNA form, the CDR3 reads TGTGCCAGCAGTTCGGGACAGGGGTCCGAGCAGTGCTTC. This gives the protein CASSSGQGSEQCF.